Following are 10 T cell receptor beta chains from one sample sequenced in a study of T cell repertoires in cytomegalovirus infection (dated by TCRdb to the late 2010s). The reads were generated on an Illumina HiSeq 1500. The raw public data were reprocessed by TCRdb itself: fastp quality trimming at Q25, MiXCR clonotype calling, in-frame beta chains only. Each CDR3 protein gets just one entry, which takes the most common genes and DNA from the rows behind it. The sample table shows 300,000 to 400,000 distinct CDR3 sequences, and under 35% are seen once. The ten largest clones add up to around 18% of the sample. Their target antigens are unknown. Interpreted using the paper, the treatment or condition label stands for: in vitro stimulation with specific CMV peptide epitopes to enrich CMV-specific T cells. The sample here was cultured PBMCs, taken from culture after CMV antigen stimulation. Source of these receptors: a human donor in good health (CMV status not recorded). Some clones in this sample may be carry-over from other donors' samples.

For the CDR3, the DNA is TGTGCCACCAGTGATCCCAGGGGGCGCATCGATGAGCAGTTCTTC. Its protein product is CATSDPRGRIDEQFF. The V call is TRBV24-1, the J call TRBJ2-1, with 8 bases matching TRBD1. Trimming took 3 bases from V and 8 from J; bases not matched to a gene: 8. Germline V CDR1 and CDR2: KGHDR, SFDVKD. This CDR3 has 15 amino acids.

The rearrangement links TRBV10-3 to TRBJ2-7, with D possibly matching TRBD2 (6 bases). The CDR3 length is 13 residues. Germline V CDR1 and CDR2: ENHRY, SYGVKD. Trimming stripped 8 bases from V and 4 bases from J, with 15 bases between. The CDR3 DNA reads TGTGCCATCCGCGGGGAGGTGGGTTACGAGCAGTACTTC. This encodes CAIRGEVGYEQYF.

The table lists this clonotype with a few counts. The genes are TRBV19 and TRBJ1-1; 12 nucleotides match TRBD1. In germline, CDR1 is LNHDA, CDR2 SQIVND (reference sequence). This CDR3 has 16 residues. V gave up 5 bases and J gave up 6 bases; unmatched junction bases: 10. The chain's CDR3 is CASSLRDRGLSAEAFF. The CDR3 DNA reads as TGTGCCAGTAGTCTACGGGACAGGGGGCTATCGGCTGAAGCTTTCTTT.

This clonotype was seen only a few times. This rearrangement joins TRBV12-3 or TRBV12-4 to TRBJ1-3; D gene ambiguous. V dropped 3 bases and J dropped 0 bases, with 12 bases sitting between them. The CDR3 consists of 16 residues. Written as DNA, the CDR3 is TGTGCCAGCAGTTTTGACCGTGAAATCTCTGGAAACACCATATATTTT. This encodes CASSFDREISGNTIYF.

This rearrangement joins TRBV20-1 to TRBJ2-5, with 10 bases fitting TRBD2. The CDR3 loop spans 16 amino acids. From germline, CDR1 is DFQATT and CDR2 SNEGSKA (reference sequence). V was clipped by 0 bases and J by 4 bases; unmatched bases: 8. The CDR3, as DNA: TGCAGTGCTAGAGAGGGGGGGGCTAGCGGGAGAGAGACCCAGTACTTC. Translation gives CSAREGGASGRETQYF.

The DNA for the CDR3 is TGCGCCAGCAGCCAAGATCAGGTAGCGGGAGAGGGTTCCTACGAGCAGTACTTC. Protein: CASSQDQVAGEGSYEQYF. V usage is TRBV4-1 and J usage is TRBJ2-7; 9 bases fit TRBD2. The junction had 10 bases not matched to a gene; V was cut back by 0 bases and J by 1 base. Germline values: CDR1 MGHRA, CDR2 YSYEKL. The length of the CDR3 is 18 residues.

This clonotype has at least ten counts. The V gene is TRBV7-2, the J gene TRBJ1-1, with no clear D. Germline V gene data show CDR1 as SGHTA and CDR2 as FQGNSA. The V end lost 1 base, the J end lost 1 base, and 16 bases lay between the germline ends. CDR3 length: 17 residues. CDR3 sequence reads: CASSLGGWEWPNTEAFF. CDR3 DNA: TGTGCCAGCAGCTTAGGCGGTTGGGAGTGGCCGAACACTGAAGCTTTCTTT.

This chain uses TRBV2 with TRBJ2-5; weak D call: TRBD2 (5 bases). The ends were cut back, 4 bases at V and 2 bases at J, with 11 bases in the middle. The germline gives CDR1 SNHLY, CDR2 FYNNEI. This CDR3 spans 14 amino acids. CDR3 region: CASSVSGRQETQYF. CDR3 in DNA: TGTGCCAGCAGTGTGTCGGGAAGACAAGAGACCCAGTACTTC.

This clonotype was detected only a few times. The V call is TRBV11-2, the J call TRBJ1-3; unclear D gene. Deletions cut 6 bases from V and 10 bases from J, with 22 bases between. The CDR3 runs 15 residues. Germline V gives CDR1 SGHAT, CDR2 FQNNGV. The CDR3, as DNA: TGTGCCAGCAGTCCTTTGAGAGGTCGATTTAATACCATATATTTT. It yields the protein CASSPLRGRFNTIYF. Filled out from reference TRBV11-2 and TRBJ1-3, the complete variable domain reads EAGVAQSPRYKIIEKRQSVAFWCNPISGHATLYWYQQILGQGPKLLIQFQNNGVVDDSQLPKDRFSAERLKGVDSTLKIQPAKLEDSAVYLCASSPLRGRFNTIYFGEGSWLTVV.

Many counts were recorded for this clonotype. V and J are TRBV30 and TRBJ2-2; tentatively, D is TRBD1 (7 bases). Germline assignment: CDR1 GTSNPN and CDR2 SVGIG (reference sequence). Trimming pared 3 bases from V and 3 bases from J, leaving 11 bases between. This CDR3 spans 14 amino acids. CDR3 bases: TGTGCCTGGAGGGGCAGGGGGGACACCGGGGAGCTGTTTTTT. Residues: CAWRGRGDTGELFF. Together with reference TRBV30 and TRBJ2-2, the CDR3 gives the full variable domain: SQTIHQWPATLVQPVGSPLSLECTVEGTSNPNLYWYRQAAGRGLQLLFYSVGIGQISSEVPQNLSASRPQDRQFILSSKKLLLSDSGFYLCAWRGRGDTGELFFGEGSRLTVL.